A selection of T cell receptor beta chains follows, all from one sample in a study of blood T cell repertoires in COVID-19. Sequencing used immunoSEQ multiplex PCR; TCRdb keeps in-frame clones, though not all of them. This table has 70,000 to 90,000 clones, 80% to 90% appearing once. The sequenced sample was peripheral blood. The receptors come from a man in his sixties with acute or convalescent COVID-19. Both conserved end residues are part of each CDR3. The order of the fields is clone size, D gene, J gene, V gene, CDR3 DNA, CDR3 protein. A D gene is named only where the DNA matches it firmly. Size is omitted from some rows. Given values are once, few, many or a class for expanded clones.

clone size: NA; D gene: NA; J gene: TRBJ2-3; V gene: TRBV19; CDR3 DNA: TGTGCCAGTAGTATGACGGGAGCAGGCACAGATACGCAGTATTTT; CDR3 protein: CASSMTGAGTDTQYF
clone size: NA; D gene: NA; J gene: TRBJ1-2; V gene: TRBV2; CDR3 DNA: TGTGCCAGCGATTTTACAGGGTATGGCTATGGCTACACCTTC; CDR3 protein: CASDFTGYGYGYTF
clone size: NA; D gene: TRBD1; J gene: TRBJ1-2; V gene: TRBV11-2; CDR3 DNA: TGTGCCAGCAGCTCCCCCGGGACAGGGGTGGGTGGCTACACCTTC; CDR3 protein: CASSSPGTGVGGYTF
clone size: NA; D gene: NA; J gene: TRBJ1-5; V gene: TRBV29-1; CDR3 DNA: TGCAGCGTTGTTGAGGGTCGGCAGCCCCAGCATTTT; CDR3 protein: CSVVEGRQPQHF
clone size: NA; D gene: TRBD1; J gene: TRBJ2-7; V gene: TRBV2; CDR3 DNA: TGTGCCAGCAGGCAGACGCAGGGGGCCTACGAGCAGTACTTC; CDR3 protein: CASRQTQGAYEQYF
clone size: few; D gene: NA; J gene: TRBJ2-7; V gene: TRBV28; CDR3 DNA: TGTGCCAGCAGTTTAAATGTGGGGGGAAACTACGAGCAGTACTTC; CDR3 protein: CASSLNVGGNYEQYF
clone size: once; D gene: TRBD1; J gene: TRBJ1-3; V gene: TRBV7-8; CDR3 DNA: TGTGCCAGCAGCTTACCGGGACAGGGAAACACCATATATTTT; CDR3 protein: CASSLPGQGNTIYF
clone size: once; D gene: TRBD1; J gene: TRBJ2-3; V gene: TRBV10-3; CDR3 DNA: TGTGCCATCTCCGACAGGGGTTACCCAGATACGCAGTATTTT; CDR3 protein: CAISDRGYPDTQYF
clone size: NA; D gene: NA; J gene: TRBJ1-2; V gene: TRBV5-1; CDR3 DNA: TGCGCCAGCAGGTACGGACTTTTGGGCTATGGCTACACCTTC; CDR3 protein: CASRYGLLGYGYTF
clone size: NA; D gene: NA; J gene: TRBJ1-1; V gene: TRBV6-5; CDR3 DNA: TGTGCCAGCAGGGGACAACCCATAAACACTGAAGCTTTCTTT; CDR3 protein: CASRGQPINTEAFF
clone size: NA; D gene: NA; J gene: TRBJ1-2; V gene: TRBV29-1; CDR3 DNA: TGCAGCGTTAACGCTGGGGGAGGGTATGGCTACACCTTC; CDR3 protein: CSVNAGGGYGYTF
clone size: NA; D gene: TRBD1; J gene: TRBJ2-1; V gene: TRBV9; CDR3 DNA: TGTGCCAGCAGCACCCGGACAGGGGTGCTGTTCTTC; CDR3 protein: CASSTRTGVLFF
clone size: NA; D gene: NA; J gene: TRBJ2-4; V gene: TRBV19; CDR3 DNA: TGTGCCAGTAGTCCTTACAGATTAACGGCCAAAAACATTCAGTACTTC; CDR3 protein: CASSPYRLTAKNIQYF
clone size: NA; D gene: NA; J gene: TRBJ1-3; V gene: TRBV6-5; CDR3 DNA: TGTGCCAGCAGCCGGGAAATCGGCTCTGGAAACACCATATATTTT; CDR3 protein: CASSREIGSGNTIYF
clone size: NA; D gene: TRBD1; J gene: TRBJ1-2; V gene: TRBV18; CDR3 DNA: TGTGCCAGCTCACCACGGGACAGGGGGCAAGGTGGCTACACCTTC; CDR3 protein: CASSPRDRGQGGYTF
clone size: NA; D gene: TRBD2; J gene: TRBJ2-7; V gene: TRBV19; CDR3 DNA: TGTGCCAGTAGTATGGGACTAGCGGGACCCTACGAGCAGTACTTC; CDR3 protein: CASSMGLAGPYEQYF
clone size: NA; D gene: NA; J gene: TRBJ2-7; V gene: TRBV6-5; CDR3 DNA: TGTGCCAGTAGGCTAGGGCAGGGGATCTACGAGCAGTACTTC; CDR3 protein: CASRLGQGIYEQYF
clone size: NA; D gene: TRBD1; J gene: TRBJ2-3; V gene: TRBV19; CDR3 DNA: TGTGCCAGTAGGACAGGGCAAGCCACAGATACGCAGTATTTT; CDR3 protein: CASRTGQATDTQYF
clone size: NA; D gene: TRBD1; J gene: TRBJ2-4; V gene: TRBV5-1; CDR3 DNA: TGCGCCAGCAGCGGACATCCGGGACAGGGGTCCTTAGCCAAAAACATTCAGTACTTC; CDR3 protein: CASSGHPGQGSLAKNIQYF
clone size: few; D gene: NA; J gene: TRBJ2-7; V gene: TRBV27; CDR3 DNA: TGTGCCAGCAGTTTAACAGGTTTCTACGAGCAGTACTTC; CDR3 protein: CASSLTGFYEQYF
clone size: NA; D gene: TRBD1; J gene: TRBJ1-5; V gene: TRBV10-3; CDR3 DNA: TGTGCCATCAGTGAGGCCGGGACAGACAATCAGCCCCAGCATTTT; CDR3 protein: CAISEAGTDNQPQHF
clone size: NA; D gene: TRBD1; J gene: TRBJ2-5; V gene: TRBV29-1; CDR3 DNA: TGCAGCGTTGCAAGGGGGCTAGAGACCCAGTACTTC; CDR3 protein: CSVARGLETQYF
clone size: NA; D gene: TRBD1; J gene: TRBJ2-3; V gene: TRBV6-5; CDR3 DNA: TGTGCCAGCAGCCTAAGACAGGGTTCGACAGATACGCAGTATTTT; CDR3 protein: CASSLRQGSTDTQYF
clone size: NA; D gene: TRBD1; J gene: TRBJ1-2; V gene: TRBV28; CDR3 DNA: TGTGCCAGCAGATCCCCCTCGGGACAGGGTAACTATGGCTACACCTTC; CDR3 protein: CASRSPSGQGNYGYTF
clone size: NA; D gene: NA; J gene: TRBJ1-5; V gene: TRBV2; CDR3 DNA: TGTGCCAGCAGTGACAAGGGACTGGGCAATCAGCCCCAGCATTTT; CDR3 protein: CASSDKGLGNQPQHF
clone size: NA; D gene: NA; J gene: TRBJ2-2; V gene: TRBV9; CDR3 DNA: TGTGCCAGCAGCGTAGGGCCGAACAGGAACACCGGGGAGCTGTTTTTT; CDR3 protein: CASSVGPNRNTGELFF
clone size: NA; D gene: NA; J gene: TRBJ1-2; V gene: TRBV2; CDR3 DNA: TGTGCCAGCAGGACAGGTTCCCTTGGTTATGGCTACACCTTC; CDR3 protein: CASRTGSLGYGYTF
clone size: NA; D gene: NA; J gene: TRBJ1-2; V gene: TRBV4-3; CDR3 DNA: TGCGCCAGCAGCCAAGACCCCCAGGGCCGGGGCTACACCTTC; CDR3 protein: CASSQDPQGRGYTF
clone size: once; D gene: TRBD2; J gene: TRBJ2-1; V gene: TRBV2; CDR3 DNA: TGTGCCAGCAGTCAAGGGATGGGCGGGAGTACCGATGAGCAGTTCTTC; CDR3 protein: CASSQGMGGSTDEQFF
clone size: NA; D gene: TRBD1; J gene: TRBJ1-3; V gene: TRBV3-1/TRBV3-2; CDR3 DNA: TGTGCCAGCAGCCAAGGAGGTTTGTGGGACAGAGGAAACACCATATATTTT; CDR3 protein: CASSQGGLWDRGNTIYF
clone size: NA; D gene: TRBD1; J gene: TRBJ1-1; V gene: TRBV7-9; CDR3 DNA: TGTGCCAGCAGCTTCGGGGACAGGGGGCGCGGGGACCTTGAAGCTTTCTTT; CDR3 protein: CASSFGDRGRGDLEAFF
clone size: NA; D gene: TRBD1; J gene: TRBJ2-7; V gene: TRBV6-5; CDR3 DNA: TGTGCCAGCACCCGGACAGGGAGCTCCTACGAGCAGTACTTC; CDR3 protein: CASTRTGSSYEQYF
clone size: NA; D gene: TRBD1; J gene: TRBJ1-2; V gene: TRBV5-1; CDR3 DNA: TGCGCCAGCAGCTTGGAAGGGACAGGGGTCGCCGGGAACTATGGCTACACCTTC; CDR3 protein: CASSLEGTGVAGNYGYTF
clone size: NA; D gene: NA; J gene: TRBJ2-5; V gene: TRBV5-1; CDR3 DNA: TGCGCCAGCAGCTTTTTACTAGCTGGCGTCCAAGAGACCCAGTACTTC; CDR3 protein: CASSFLLAGVQETQYF
clone size: NA; D gene: NA; J gene: TRBJ1-3; V gene: TRBV7-2; CDR3 DNA: TGTGCCAGCAGCGTTGACGGGAACACCATATATTTT; CDR3 protein: CASSVDGNTIYF